This T cell receptor (beta chain) derives from a study of vaccination and CD4 T cells after COVID-19. Background on the study: Investigators drew the post-COVID samples a median roughly 99 days after diagnosis, with a range of 35 to 161. The authors used overlapping spike peptides from SARS-CoV-2, HCoV-NL63, HCoV-OC43 and HCoV-229E to stimulate cells.

The study, taken as a whole, reports: Convalescent patients' vaccine-specific clones were spike mono-reactive in 304 of 307 cases.

Sequencing of the DNA from cultured CD4+ T cells was carried out with the Oncomine TCR Beta short-read assay. TCRdb reprocessed the PCR reads with MiXCR, giving one entry per CDR3 protein. This table has around 18,000 distinct CDR3 sequences, 55% to 70% appearing once. In germline, CDR1 is SNHLY, CDR2 FYNNEI. The CDR3 sequence is 13 residues long. V lost 1 base and J lost 5, with 6 bases in between. Treatment denoted: roughly ten-day PBMC culture with coronavirus spike peptide pools or control peptides (ViraFEST assay). Under the ViraFEST approach, antigen-specific T cells were expanded with peptide pools and TCRs subsequently sequenced. Comments on this clonotype: What it binds is unknown.

The V gene is TRBV2, the J gene TRBJ2-1; D not certain. Specimen: CD4+ T cells from blood, cultured in vitro, collected after SARS-CoV-2 vaccination. The receptor was isolated from a human donor who had recovered from COVID-19. This chain's CDR3 is CASSEDGHNEQFF. In nucleotides, the CDR3 is TGTGCCAGCAGTGAAGACGGCCACAATGAGCAGTTCTTC.